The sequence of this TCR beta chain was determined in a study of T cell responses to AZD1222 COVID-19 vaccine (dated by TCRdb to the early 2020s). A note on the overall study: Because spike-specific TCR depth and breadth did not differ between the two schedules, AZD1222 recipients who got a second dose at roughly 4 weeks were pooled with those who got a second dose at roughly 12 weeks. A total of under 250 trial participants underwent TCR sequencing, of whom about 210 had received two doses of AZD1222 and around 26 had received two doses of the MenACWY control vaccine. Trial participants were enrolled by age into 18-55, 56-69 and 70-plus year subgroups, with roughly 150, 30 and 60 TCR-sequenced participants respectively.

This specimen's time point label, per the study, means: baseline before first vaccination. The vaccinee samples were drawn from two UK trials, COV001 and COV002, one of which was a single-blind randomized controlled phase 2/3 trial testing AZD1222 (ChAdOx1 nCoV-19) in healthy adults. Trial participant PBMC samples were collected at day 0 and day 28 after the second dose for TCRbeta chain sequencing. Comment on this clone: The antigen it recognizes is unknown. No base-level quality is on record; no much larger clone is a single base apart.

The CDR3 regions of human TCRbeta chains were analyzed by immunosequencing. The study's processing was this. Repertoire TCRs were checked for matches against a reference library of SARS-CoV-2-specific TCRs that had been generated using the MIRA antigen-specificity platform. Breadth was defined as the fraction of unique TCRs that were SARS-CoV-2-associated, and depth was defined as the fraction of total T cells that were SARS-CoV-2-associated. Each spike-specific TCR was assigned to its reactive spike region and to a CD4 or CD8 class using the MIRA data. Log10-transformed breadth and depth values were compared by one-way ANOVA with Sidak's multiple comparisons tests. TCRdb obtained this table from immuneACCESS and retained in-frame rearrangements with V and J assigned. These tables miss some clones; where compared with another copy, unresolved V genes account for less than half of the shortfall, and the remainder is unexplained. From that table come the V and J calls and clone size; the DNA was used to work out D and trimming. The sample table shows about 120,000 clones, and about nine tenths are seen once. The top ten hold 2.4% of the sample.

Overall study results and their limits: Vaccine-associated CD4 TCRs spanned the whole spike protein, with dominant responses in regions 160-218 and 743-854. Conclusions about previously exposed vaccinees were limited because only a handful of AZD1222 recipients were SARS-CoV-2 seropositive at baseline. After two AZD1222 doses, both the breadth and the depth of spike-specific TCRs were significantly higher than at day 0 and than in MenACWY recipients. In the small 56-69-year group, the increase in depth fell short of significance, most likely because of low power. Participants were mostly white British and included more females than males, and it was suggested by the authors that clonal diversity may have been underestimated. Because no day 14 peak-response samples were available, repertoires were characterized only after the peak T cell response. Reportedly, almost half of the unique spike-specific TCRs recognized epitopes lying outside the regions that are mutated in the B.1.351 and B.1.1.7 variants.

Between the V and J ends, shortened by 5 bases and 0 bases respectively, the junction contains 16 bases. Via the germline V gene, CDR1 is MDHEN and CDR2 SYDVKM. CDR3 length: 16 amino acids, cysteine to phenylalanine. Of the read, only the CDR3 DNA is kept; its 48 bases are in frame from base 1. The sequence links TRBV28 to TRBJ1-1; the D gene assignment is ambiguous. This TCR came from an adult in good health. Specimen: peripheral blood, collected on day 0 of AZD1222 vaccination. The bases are TGTGCCAGCAGTCCACCCCGGATAGGCATGAACACTGAAGCTTTCTTT. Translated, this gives CASSPPRIGMNTEAFF.